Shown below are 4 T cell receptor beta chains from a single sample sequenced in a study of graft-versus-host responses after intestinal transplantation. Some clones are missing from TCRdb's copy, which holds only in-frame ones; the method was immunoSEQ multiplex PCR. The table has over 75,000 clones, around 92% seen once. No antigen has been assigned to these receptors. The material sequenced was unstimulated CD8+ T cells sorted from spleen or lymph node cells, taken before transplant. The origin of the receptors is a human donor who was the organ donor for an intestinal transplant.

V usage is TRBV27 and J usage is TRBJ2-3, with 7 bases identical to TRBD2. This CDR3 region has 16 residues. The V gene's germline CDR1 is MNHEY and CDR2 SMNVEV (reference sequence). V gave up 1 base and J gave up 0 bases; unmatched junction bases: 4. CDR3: CASSLFRGGSTDTQYF. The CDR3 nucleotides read TGTGCCAGCAGTTTATTCCGCGGGGGAAGCACAGATACGCAGTATTTT.

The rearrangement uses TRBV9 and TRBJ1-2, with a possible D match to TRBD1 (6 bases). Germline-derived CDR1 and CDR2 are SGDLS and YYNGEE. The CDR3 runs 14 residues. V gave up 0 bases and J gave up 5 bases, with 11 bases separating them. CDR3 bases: TGTGCCAGCAGCGTAGGCAGGGGCCTTTATGGCTACACCTTC. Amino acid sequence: CASSVGRGLYGYTF.

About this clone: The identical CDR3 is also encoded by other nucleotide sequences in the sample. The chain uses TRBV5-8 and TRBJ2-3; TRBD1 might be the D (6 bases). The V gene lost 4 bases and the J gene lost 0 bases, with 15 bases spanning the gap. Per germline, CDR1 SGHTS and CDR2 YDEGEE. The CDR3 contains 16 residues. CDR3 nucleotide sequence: TGTGCCAGCAGCCCCTGGACAGCCTCTAGCACAGATACGCAGTATTTT. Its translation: CASSPWTASSTDTQYF.

As DNA, the CDR3 is TGTGCCAGCAGCGGACTGACAGATACGCAGTATTTT. It codes for CASSGLTDTQYF. The chain is built from TRBV9 and TRBJ2-3; D remains ambiguous. Between the trimmed V and J ends, which lost 3 bases and 3 bases, there was a span of 5 bases. The CDR3 contains 12 residues. Germline assignment: CDR1 SGDLS and CDR2 YYNGEE.